This T cell receptor (beta chain) was profiled in a study of blood T cell repertoires in COVID-19. Study background: Whether acute or convalescent, the COVID-19 samples came from the United States, Italy and Spain. In each case, the material was cDNA or gDNA derived from T cells, B-cell-depleted T cells, or PBMCs.

Original data processing: Reference gene primer amplification gave estimated nucleated cell counts. This table comes from immunoSEQ multiplex PCR, and its TCRdb copy is limited to in-frame clones, with some not included. The V and J calls and clone size were taken over from that table, and D and trimming were inferred from the DNA. This table holds 89,000 or so clones, 85% found once. CDR3 size: 11 residues. V lost 11 bases to trimming and J lost 6 bases, with 13 bases between them. Germline V gives CDR1 SNHLY, CDR2 FYNNEI. The chain couples TRBV2 to TRBJ1-1; D remains unclear. The sequence was collected from an elderly man with acute or convalescent COVID-19. The material sequenced was peripheral blood. The CDR3 nucleotides are TGTGCCGGGAGAGGGTTCGCTGAAGCTTTCTTT. The encoded protein is CAGRGFAEAFF.